Shown below are 11 T cell receptor beta chains from a single sample sequenced in a study of blood T cells in healthy people across ages. A second roughly 6 to 11 cycle PCR used barcoded and J-beta primers. From the 5' RACE reads, TCRdb called clonotypes with MiXCR, one entry per CDR3 protein. The sample consists of almost 800,000 distinct CDR3 sequences, about three fifths of them appearing once. Sequenced sample: blood. The receptors were gathered from a man between 25 and 39 years old in good health.

With regard to this clonotype: This may come from a read error, since a much larger clone is one base off. The chain couples TRBV27 to TRBJ2-5; D ambiguous. The CDR3 loop spans 14 amino acids. Germline V gene sequence: CDR1 MNHEY, CDR2 SMNVEV (reference sequence). CDR3 DNA: TGTGCCAGCAGGCCGAGGTATATTGGAGAGGCCCAGTACTTC. Translating gives CASRPRYIGEAQYF.

The chain recombines TRBV5-1 with TRBJ2-3; weak D call: TRBD1 (7 bases). The germline V gene encodes CDR1 SGHRS and CDR2 YFSETQ. The V end was cut by 4 bases, the J end by 4 bases, with 19 bases between. CDR3 length equals 16 residues. The CDR3 sequence is CASSTTPGQRADTQYF. The CDR3 DNA reads TGCGCCAGCAGCACTACTCCGGGACAGCGGGCAGATACGCAGTATTTT.

This sequence joins TRBV7-2 and TRBJ2-7; the D gene could be TRBD1 or TRBD2 (7 bases each). Germline lookup yields CDR1 SGHTA and CDR2 FQGNSA. The V end was cut by 3 bases, the J end by 3 bases, with 15 bases between. The CDR3 totals 15 residues. The CDR3 DNA reads as TGTGCCAGCAGCTTCAGGGGGGGGGGTAACTACGAGCAGTACTTC. Amino acids: CASSFRGGGNYEQYF.

The chain recombines TRBV6-6 with TRBJ2-1; maybe TRBD1 (6 bases). The CDR3 has 15 residues. Trimming left V 1 base short and J 7 bases short, with 14 bases between. CDR1 and CDR2 (germline): MNHNY, SVGAGI (reference sequence). The CDR3: CASSYWGPRGNEQFF. The CDR3 coding sequence is TGTGCCAGCAGTTACTGGGGGCCTCGCGGGAATGAGCAGTTCTTC.

On this clonotype: A much larger clone differs by one base, so this may be a read error. The V gene is TRBV7-2, the J gene TRBJ1-2; perhaps TRBD1 as D (6 bases). Germline-derived CDR1 and CDR2 are SGHTA and FQGNSA. V was clipped by 5 bases and J by 3 bases, with 16 bases between them. CDR3 length: 15 amino acids. The CDR3 spells CASSLSRSGDYGYTF. The DNA of the CDR3 is TGTGCCAGCAGCCTCTCCCGCTCAGGGGACTATGGCTACACCTTC.

This chain connects TRBV6-2 or TRBV6-3 to TRBJ2-5; a weak D match, TRBD2 (6 bases). Germline loops: CDR1 MNHEY, CDR2 SVGEGT. Trimming took off 5 bases at V and 2 bases at J, with 12 bases between the two ends. The CDR3 runs 14 residues. The CDR3 DNA follows: TGTGCCAGCAGTCCCGGGGACTCTCAAGAGACCCAGTACTTC. This codes for CASSPGDSQETQYF.

V and J are TRBV4-1 and TRBJ2-2, with TRBD1 identical over 9 bases. The CDR3 has 16 residues. V lost 4 bases to trimming and J lost 5 bases; unmatched junction nucleotides: 8. CDR1 is MGHRA, CDR2 YSYEKL, per germline. CDR3 bases: TGCGCCAGCAGCCTCACAGGGGGCGGGCGGACCGGGGAGCTGTTTTTT. This sequence encodes CASSLTGGGRTGELFF.

The genes are TRBV5-1 and TRBJ2-1, with 13 bases that match TRBD2. This CDR3 is built from 16 residues. The V gene's germline CDR1 is SGHRS and CDR2 YFSETQ. V dropped 0 bases and J dropped 9; count of bases not matched to a gene: 6. The CDR3 here is CASSLDGLAGVTEQFF. The CDR3 nucleotides are TGCGCCAGCAGCTTGGATGGACTAGCGGGAGTTACTGAGCAGTTCTTC. The whole variable domain, filled in from reference TRBV5-1 and TRBJ2-1, reads KAGVTQTPRYLIKTRGQQVTLSCSPISGHRSVSWYQQTPGQGLQFLFEYFSETQRNKGNFPGRFSGRQFSNSRSEMNVSTLELGDSALYLCASSLDGLAGVTEQFFGPGTRLTVL.

The sample holds many counts of this clonotype. V usage is TRBV10-3 and J usage is TRBJ2-5, with D unclear. The germline gives CDR1 ENHRY, CDR2 SYGVKD. The CDR3 consists of 11 residues. Deletions cut 5 bases from V and 4 bases from J, with 5 bases between. The CDR3 protein is CAISIGETQYF. Written as DNA, the CDR3 is TGTGCCATCAGTATTGGAGAGACCCAGTACTTC.

This clonotype appeared a few times. The chain recombines TRBV7-2 with TRBJ1-2; D is ambiguous. The CDR3 extends over 14 amino acids. The V gene's germline CDR1 is SGHTA and CDR2 FQGNSA. Trimming pared 1 base from V and 0 bases from J, leaving 6 bases between. The CDR3 protein is CASSLGIPNYGYTF. In DNA form, the CDR3 reads TGTGCCAGCAGCTTAGGTATACCTAACTATGGCTACACCTTC.

This clonotype was seen just once. The V call is TRBV28, the J call TRBJ2-7, with D perhaps matching TRBD2 (5 bases). The V end was cut by 1 base, the J end by 1 base, with 14 bases between. In germline, CDR1 is MDHEN, CDR2 SYDVKM. The CDR3 contains 16 residues. Here the CDR3 reads CASSLFTASRSYEQYF. CDR3 in DNA: TGTGCCAGCAGTTTATTTACGGCTAGCAGGTCCTACGAGCAGTACTTC.